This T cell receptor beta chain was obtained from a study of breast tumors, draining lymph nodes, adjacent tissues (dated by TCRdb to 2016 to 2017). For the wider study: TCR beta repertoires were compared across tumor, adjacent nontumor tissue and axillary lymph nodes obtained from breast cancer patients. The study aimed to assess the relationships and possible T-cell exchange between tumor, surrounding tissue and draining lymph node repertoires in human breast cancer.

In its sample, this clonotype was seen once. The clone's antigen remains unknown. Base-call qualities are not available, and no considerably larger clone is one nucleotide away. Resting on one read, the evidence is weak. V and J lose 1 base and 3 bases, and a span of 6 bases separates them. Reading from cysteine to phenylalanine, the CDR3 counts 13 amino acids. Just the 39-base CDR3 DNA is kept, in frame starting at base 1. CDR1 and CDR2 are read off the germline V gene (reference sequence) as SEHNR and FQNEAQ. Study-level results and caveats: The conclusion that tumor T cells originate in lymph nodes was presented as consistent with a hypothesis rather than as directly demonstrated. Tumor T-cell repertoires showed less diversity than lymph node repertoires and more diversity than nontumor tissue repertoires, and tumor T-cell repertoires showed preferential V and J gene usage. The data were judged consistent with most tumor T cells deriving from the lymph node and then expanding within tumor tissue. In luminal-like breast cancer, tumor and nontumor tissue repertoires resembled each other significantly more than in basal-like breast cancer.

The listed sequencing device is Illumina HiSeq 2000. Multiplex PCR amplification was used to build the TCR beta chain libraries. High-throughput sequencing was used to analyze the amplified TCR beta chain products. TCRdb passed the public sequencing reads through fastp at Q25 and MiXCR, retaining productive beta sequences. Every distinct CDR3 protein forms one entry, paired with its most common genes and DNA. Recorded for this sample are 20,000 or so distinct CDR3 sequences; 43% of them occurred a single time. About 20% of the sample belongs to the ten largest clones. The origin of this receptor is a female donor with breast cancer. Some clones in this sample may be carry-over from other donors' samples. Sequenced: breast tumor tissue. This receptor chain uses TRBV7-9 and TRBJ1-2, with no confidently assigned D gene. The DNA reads TGTGCCAGCAGCTTAGAAAGCGACTATGGCTACACCTTC. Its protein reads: CASSLESDYGYTF.